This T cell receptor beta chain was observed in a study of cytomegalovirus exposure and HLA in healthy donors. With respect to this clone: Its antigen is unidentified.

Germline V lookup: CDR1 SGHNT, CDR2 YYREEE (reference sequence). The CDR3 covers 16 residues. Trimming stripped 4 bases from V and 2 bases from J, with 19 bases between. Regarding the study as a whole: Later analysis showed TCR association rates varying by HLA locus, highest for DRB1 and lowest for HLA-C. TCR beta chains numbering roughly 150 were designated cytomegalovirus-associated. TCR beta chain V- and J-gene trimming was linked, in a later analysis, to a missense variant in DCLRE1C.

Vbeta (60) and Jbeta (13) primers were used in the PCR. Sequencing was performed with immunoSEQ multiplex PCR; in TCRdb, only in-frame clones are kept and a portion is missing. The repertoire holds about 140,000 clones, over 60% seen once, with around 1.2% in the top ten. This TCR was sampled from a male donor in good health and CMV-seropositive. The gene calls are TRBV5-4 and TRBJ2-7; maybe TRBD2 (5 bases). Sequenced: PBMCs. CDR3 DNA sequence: TGTGCCAGCAGCCCTCGTGGCGGGTCAGCGACCTACGAGCAGTACTTC. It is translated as CASSPRGGSATYEQYF. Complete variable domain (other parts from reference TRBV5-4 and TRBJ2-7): ETGVTQSPTHLIKTRGQQVTLRCSSQSGHNTVSWYQQALGQGPQFIFQYYREEENGRGNFPPRFSGLQFPNYSSELNVNALELDDSALYLCASSPRGGSATYEQYFGPGTRLTVT.